This is a list of T cell receptor beta chains from one sample in a study of cytomegalovirus exposure and HLA in healthy donors. Clones were sequenced by immunoSEQ multiplex PCR, and TCRdb holds only the in-frame ones, with some missing. Among some 190,000 clones listed, about 82% were seen once. Specimen: PBMCs. The receptors were gathered from a woman under 40 in good health and CMV-seronegative. Both conserved end residues are part of each CDR3. D genes are given only for firm matches. Expanded clones get a size class; other rows say once, few or many, or leave the size out.

clone_size j_call v_call d_call cdr3_nt cdr3_aa
- TRBJ2-7 TRBV4-2 - TGTGCCAGCAGCCAAGATTGGGTCCCACGGGACGAGCAGTACTTC CASSQDWVPRDEQYF
- TRBJ2-3 TRBV9 - TGTGCCAGCAGCGTAGAAGCAGGGGGGCGTACAGATACGCAGTATTTT CASSVEAGGRTDTQYF
- TRBJ1-1 TRBV19 TRBD1 TGTGCCAGTACCCCGAGGGGGCGGCCCTTGGGAGCTTTCTTT CASTPRGRPLGAFF
- TRBJ1-5 TRBV30 - TGTGCCTGGAACAGGGACAGCAATCAGCCCCAGCATTTT CAWNRDSNQPQHF
- TRBJ1-4 TRBV4-3 TRBD1 TGCGCCAGCAGCCAAGTAGACAGGGGGAATGAAAAACTGTTTTTT CASSQVDRGNEKLFF
- TRBJ1-3 TRBV30 - TGTGCCTGGAGTGTAGGGGCCACCTCTGGAAACACCATATATTTT CAWSVGATSGNTIYF
- TRBJ2-1 TRBV6-6 - TGTGCCAGCAGTTACTTATCGGATGAGCAGTTCTTC CASSYLSDEQFF
- TRBJ2-1 TRBV9 TRBD1 TGTGCCAGCAGCAGTATAGGGACAGGGCCGTACAATGAGCAGTTCTTC CASSSIGTGPYNEQFF
- TRBJ1-2 TRBV29-1 - TGCAGCGTTTCACAGGGTTCGGTTAACGTTGGCTACACCTTC CSVSQGSVNVGYTF
once TRBJ2-7 TRBV30 TRBD1 TGTGCCTGGACTCAGGGGGCCTACGAGCAGTACTTC CAWTQGAYEQYF
- TRBJ1-3 TRBV5-1 TRBD1 TGCGCCAGCAGCTTGGACAGGGGGAGCAACACCATATATTTT CASSLDRGSNTIYF
once TRBJ1-5 TRBV5-1 TRBD1 TGCGCCAGCAGCTTTGGGACAGGGATCAATCAGCCCCAGCATTTT CASSFGTGINQPQHF
- TRBJ1-5 TRBV6-5 - TGTGCCAGCAGTTGGGCGGGATTTCATCAGCCCCAGCATTTT CASSWAGFHQPQHF
- TRBJ2-3 TRBV27 TRBD2 TGTGCCAGCAGTCCTCTAGCGGGGGGCAGGGATACGCAGTATTTT CASSPLAGGRDTQYF
once TRBJ1-1 TRBV6-5 - TGTGCCAGCAGTTCCGCGGAACCGAACACTGAAGCTTTCTTT CASSSAEPNTEAFF
- TRBJ2-1 TRBV11-2 TRBD1 TGTGCCAGCAGCGGGGACAGGGTTGGCGAGCAGTTCTTC CASSGDRVGEQFF
once TRBJ1-6 TRBV2 - TGTGCCAGCAGTGACCTAACAGCTTATAATTCACCCCTCCACTTT CASSDLTAYNSPLHF
- TRBJ2-1 TRBV9 TRBD1 TGTGCCAGCAGCCCGACCGCGACAGGGAGCTCCTACAATGAGCAGTTCTTC CASSPTATGSSYNEQFF
once TRBJ1-2 TRBV5-1 - TGCGCCAGCAGCGAGACAGTTAACTATGGCTACACCTTC CASSETVNYGYTF
few TRBJ1-2 TRBV30 - TGTGCCTGGAGAATTCGAGGGTTTTATGGCTACACCTTC CAWRIRGFYGYTF
once TRBJ2-3 TRBV11-2 - TGTGCCAGCAGCTTAGTGGGGGGGAGGGGGACCCTGACAGATACGCAGTATTTT CASSLVGGRGTLTDTQYF
- TRBJ2-2 TRBV29-1 TRBD2 TGCAGCGTGGGACTAGCGGGGGAAAAGAACACCGGGGAGCTGTTTTTT CSVGLAGEKNTGELFF
- TRBJ2-1 TRBV18 TRBD1 TGTGCCAGCTCCCTTAGTGGACCGGGACAGGGGTACAATGAGCAGTTCTTC CASSLSGPGQGYNEQFF
- TRBJ2-7 TRBV29-1 TRBD1 TGCAGCGTTGGACAGGGGGCATACGAGCAGTACTTC CSVGQGAYEQYF
- TRBJ1-3 TRBV30 - TGTGCCTGGAGTGTTTTCGGGGTCTCTGGAAACACCATATATTTT CAWSVFGVSGNTIYF
- TRBJ2-2 TRBV7-2 TRBD2 TGTGCCAGCAGCCTCGGACTAGCGGGGGCCGGGGAGCTGTTTTTT CASSLGLAGAGELFF
- TRBJ1-6 TRBV6-6 - TGTGCCAGCAGTTACTTAACCGGGCAAGGAGGTTCACCCCTCCACTTT CASSYLTGQGGSPLHF